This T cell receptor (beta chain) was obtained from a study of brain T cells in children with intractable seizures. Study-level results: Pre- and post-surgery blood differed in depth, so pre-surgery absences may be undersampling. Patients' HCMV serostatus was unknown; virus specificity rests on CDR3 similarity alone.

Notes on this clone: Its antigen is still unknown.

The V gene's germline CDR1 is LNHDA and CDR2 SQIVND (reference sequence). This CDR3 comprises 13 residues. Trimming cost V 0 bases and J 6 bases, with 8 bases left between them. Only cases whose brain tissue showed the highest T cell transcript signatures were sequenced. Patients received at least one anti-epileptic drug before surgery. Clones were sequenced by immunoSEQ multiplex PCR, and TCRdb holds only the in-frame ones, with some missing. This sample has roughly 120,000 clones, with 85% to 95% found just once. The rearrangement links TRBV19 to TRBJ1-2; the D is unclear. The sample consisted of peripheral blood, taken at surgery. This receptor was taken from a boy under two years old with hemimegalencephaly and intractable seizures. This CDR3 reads CASSIDRSDGYTF. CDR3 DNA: TGTGCCAGTAGTATAGACCGCTCGGATGGCTACACCTTC.